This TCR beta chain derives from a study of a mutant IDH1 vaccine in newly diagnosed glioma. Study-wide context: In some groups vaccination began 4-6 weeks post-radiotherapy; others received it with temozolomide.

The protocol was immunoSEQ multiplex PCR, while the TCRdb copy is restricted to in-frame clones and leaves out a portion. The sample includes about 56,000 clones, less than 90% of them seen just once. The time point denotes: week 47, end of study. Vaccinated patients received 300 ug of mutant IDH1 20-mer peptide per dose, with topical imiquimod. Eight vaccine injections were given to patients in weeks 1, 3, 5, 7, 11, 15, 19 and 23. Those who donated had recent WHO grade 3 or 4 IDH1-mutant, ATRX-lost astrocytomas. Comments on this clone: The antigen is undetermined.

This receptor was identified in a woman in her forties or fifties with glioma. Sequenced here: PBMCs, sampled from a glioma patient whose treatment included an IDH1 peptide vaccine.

The CDR3 loop is CASSLRFSLDSYEQYF. CDR3 coding DNA: TGTGCCAGCAGCTTAAGGTTTAGCTTAGACTCTTACGAGCAGTACTTC. The chain carries TRBV7-9 and TRBJ2-7; D gene unclear. Trimming cost V 2 bases and J 4 bases, with 18 bases left between them. CDR3 length equals 16 residues. Germline loops: CDR1 SEHNR, CDR2 FQNEAQ (reference sequence). The complete variable domain, with remaining parts taken from reference TRBV7-9 and TRBJ2-7, reads DTGVSQNPRHKITKRGQNVTFRCDPISEHNRLYWYRQTLGQGPEFLTYFQNEAQLEKSRLLSDRFSAERPKGSFSTLEIQRTEQGDSAMYLCASSLRFSLDSYEQYFGPGTRLTVT.